This is a list of T cell receptor beta chains from one sample in a study of shared clonotypes between healthy human individuals. The assay was immunoSEQ multiplex PCR, and TCRdb's table has in-frame clones only and misses some. The sample consists of some 1 million clones, 70% to 80% of them appearing once. The sample taken for sequencing was memory CD4+ T cells sorted from blood. The receptors were sampled from a man aged 18 to 35 in good health. The CDR3 runs from the conserved cysteine through the conserved F or W. A D gene is named only where the DNA matches it firmly. The size field is filled for only some rows; it gives once, few, many or a size class.

CDR3 protein,CDR3 DNA,D gene,J gene,V gene,clone size
CASGETRQGSEKLFF,TGTGCCAGCGGCGAAACCCGACAGGGTAGTGAAAAACTGTTTTTT,TRBD1,TRBJ1-4,TRBV25-1,.
CSAAHVDRFLQYF,TGCAGCGCCGCGCACGTGGACAGATTCCTTCAGTACTTC,.,TRBJ2-4,TRBV29-1,.
CASSYGEDYEQYF,TGTGCCAGCAGTTACGGGGAGGACTACGAGCAGTACTTC,.,TRBJ2-7,TRBV6-6,.
CASSFGSGIKNEQFF,.,.,TRBJ2-1,TRBV12-1,.
CASSWGLAGDEQFF,TGTGCCAGCAGCTGGGGACTAGCGGGAGACGAGCAGTTCTTC,TRBD2,TRBJ2-1,TRBV11-2,.
CASSQEQGFMQFF,TGCGCCAGCAGCCAAGAACAGGGATTTATGCAGTTCTTC,.,TRBJ2-1,TRBV4-1,few
CASSGPPGQSLSGELFF,TGCGCCAGCAGCGGTCCACCGGGACAGAGTTTGTCCGGGGAGCTGTTTTTT,TRBD1,TRBJ2-2,TRBV10-1,.
CASSDGGGLAQISTDTQYF,TGCGCCAGCAGTGACGGGGGGGGCCTAGCCCAAATAAGCACAGATACGCAGTATTTT,TRBD2,TRBJ2-3,TRBV10-2,.
CASRPGLGSYEQYF,TGCGCCAGCAGACCGGGACTAGGGTCCTACGAGCAGTACTTC,TRBD2,TRBJ2-7,TRBV23-1,.
CASSQRDREGGYTF,TGCGCCAGCAGCCAACGGGACAGGGAGGGTGGCTACACCTTC,TRBD1,TRBJ1-2,TRBV4-1,.
CASSVAAGKDYGYTF,TGTGCCAGCAGCGTAGCAGCAGGGAAGGACTATGGCTACACCTTC,.,TRBJ1-2,TRBV9,.
CASSTGQGRETQYF,TGTGCCAGCAGCACCGGACAGGGGCGAGAGACCCAGTACTTC,TRBD1,TRBJ2-5,TRBV6-1,many
CASSFFPSTGPLDTISNQPQHF,TGTGCCAGCAGTTTTTTCCCCTCGACAGGGCCCCTTGATACTATTAGCAATCAGCCCCAGCATTTT,TRBD1,TRBJ1-5,TRBV28,.
CASSLVFSQGQNTIYF,TGTGCCAGCAGCTTGGTATTTTCGCAGGGCCAAAACACCATATATTTT,.,TRBJ1-3,TRBV5-6,.
CASSLDGRDNSPLHF,TGCGCCAGCAGCTTGGACGGCAGGGATAATTCACCCCTCCACTTT,.,TRBJ1-6,TRBV5-1,.
CASTDYYGYTF,TGTGCCAGCACAGATTACTATGGCTACACCTTC,.,TRBJ1-2,TRBV6-1,.
CASSLVVGSGYGYTF,TGTGCCAGCAGCTTAGTTGTTGGTTCCGGTTATGGCTACACCTTC,.,TRBJ1-2,TRBV7-8,.
CARKQGSKNIQYF,TGTGCCAGAAAACAGGGGAGCAAAAACATTCAGTACTTC,TRBD1,TRBJ2-4,TRBV27,few
CASSFGGAGFTGELFF,TGTGCCAGCAGCTTTGGCGGAGCGGGATTCACCGGGGAGCTGTTTTTT,TRBD2,TRBJ2-2,TRBV7-2,.
CASSRSPQSSPDTQYF,TGTGCCAGCAGCCGATCGCCCCAATCCTCCCCAGATACGCAGTATTTT,.,TRBJ2-3,TRBV13,.
CSPQRGEQFF,TGCAGTCCGCAGCGGGGGGAGCAGTTCTTC,TRBD2,TRBJ2-1,TRBV20-1,.
CSAPGGQGAVTEAFF,TGCAGCGCCCCGGGGGGACAGGGGGCGGTCACTGAAGCTTTCTTT,TRBD1,TRBJ1-1,TRBV29-1,.
CAWSYGLAGYNEQFF,TGTGCCTGGAGCTATGGACTAGCGGGGTACAATGAGCAGTTCTTC,TRBD2,TRBJ2-1,TRBV30,few
CARSYPPGGYSYEQYF,TGTGCCAGAAGCTATCCGCCCGGGGGGTACTCCTACGAGCAGTACTTC,TRBD2,TRBJ2-7,TRBV5-3,.
CATRQGKWNTEAFF,TGTGCCACCCGACAGGGCAAGTGGAACACTGAAGCTTTCTTT,TRBD1,TRBJ1-1,TRBV2,.
CASGLVQGGNYGYTF,TGTGCTAGTGGTTTGGTACAGGGGGGTAACTATGGCTACACCTTC,TRBD1,TRBJ1-2,TRBV12-5,once
CASSLEAPQGVSGNTIYF,TGTGCCAGCAGCTTGGAAGCCCCGCAGGGGGTCTCTGGAAACACCATATATTTT,TRBD1,TRBJ1-3,TRBV5-5,few
CAWSPGGYTEAFF,TGTGCCTGGAGTCCCGGGGGGTACACTGAAGCTTTCTTT,.,TRBJ1-1,TRBV30,few
CASSPSESSYEQYF,TGTGCCAGCAGCCCATCTGAGAGCTCCTACGAGCAGTACTTC,.,TRBJ2-7,TRBV13,.
CASNQDGETQYF,TGCGCCAGCAATCAAGACGGGGAGACCCAGTACTTC,.,TRBJ2-5,TRBV10-1,.
CASRGTGANQPQHF,TGTGCCAGCAGAGGGACAGGGGCGAATCAGCCCCAGCATTTT,TRBD1,TRBJ1-5,TRBV28,few
CASRDRDRDTEAFF,TGTGCCAGCAGAGACCGGGACAGAGACACTGAAGCTTTCTTT,TRBD1,TRBJ1-1,TRBV6-1,.
CAISGRATGYGTEAFF,TGTGCCATCAGTGGACGGGCTACGGGATATGGAACTGAAGCTTTCTTT,.,TRBJ1-1,TRBV10-3,few
CASSRMATGGSYEQYF,TGTGCCAGCAGTCGCATGGCGACAGGGGGCTCGTACGAGCAGTACTTC,TRBD1,TRBJ2-7,TRBV28,.
CASSEGQGSTDTQYF,TGTGCCAGCAGCGAAGGACAGGGAAGCACAGATACGCAGTATTTT,TRBD1,TRBJ2-3,TRBV7-9,.
CASSPRLDQRDTQYF,TGTGCCAGCAGTCCACGACTAGACCAACGGGATACGCAGTATTTT,.,TRBJ2-3,TRBV7-2,.
CASSPVRDEPQHF,TGTGCCAGCTCACCGGTCAGGGACGAGCCCCAGCATTTT,.,TRBJ1-5,TRBV18,.
CASSPSGGATDTQYF,TGTGCCAGCAGCCCTAGCGGGGGGGCGACAGATACGCAGTATTTT,TRBD2,TRBJ2-3,TRBV5-4,.
CASSYPYGGKLTQSTDTQYF,TGTGCCAGCAGTTACCCGTATGGGGGCAAGCTAACACAAAGCACAGATACGCAGTATTTT,.,TRBJ2-3,TRBV2,.
CAISESIGEAFF,TGTGCCATCAGTGAGTCGATTGGTGAAGCTTTCTTT,.,TRBJ1-1,TRBV10-3,few
CASISLNNQPQHF,TGTGCCAGCATTTCACTTAACAATCAGCCCCAGCATTTT,.,TRBJ1-5,TRBV6-1,.
CASSDPSGGTAQFF,TGTGCCAGCAGTGATCCTAGCGGGGGAACCGCGCAGTTCTTC,TRBD2,TRBJ2-1,TRBV25-1,.
CASSPQGNQPQHF,TGTGCCAGCAGTCCACAGGGCAATCAGCCCCAGCATTTT,.,TRBJ1-5,TRBV6-1,.